This paragraph reports one T cell receptor (beta chain). V dropped 3 bases and J dropped 2; count of bases not matched to a gene: 7. The CDR3 length is 15 residues. From germline, CDR1 is SGDLS and CDR2 YYNGEE. Using immunoSEQ multiplex PCR, the repertoire was profiled, and TCRdb retains in-frame clones only, with some absent. The table has over 250,000 clones, 90% seen once. This sample stems from a study of blood T cell repertoires in COVID-19. Overall study: The origin of the acute and convalescent COVID-19 samples was the United States, Italy and Spain. T cells, B-cell-depleted T cells, or PBMCs provided the cDNA or gDNA that served as material.

The sequenced sample was peripheral blood. This sequence joins TRBV9 and TRBJ1-2, with 7 bases that match TRBD1. This TCR was sampled from a woman between 50 and 59 years old with COVID-19, enrolled during active disease. The CDR3 DNA sequence: TGTGCCAGCAGCGCAAGACAGGGAAGCAACTATGGCTACACCTTC. It is translated as CASSARQGSNYGYTF.